These 10 T cell receptor delta chains came from one sample sequenced in a study of Vδ1+ human thymocytes. Regarding the study as a whole: In the thymus, TRG and TRD repertoires looked highly polyclonal with Gaussian CDR3 lengths.

Extracted RNA was reverse transcribed into cDNA. Pooled V-gene forward primers with one constant-region reverse primer generated the CDR3 amplicons by multiplex PCR. TCRdb reprocessed the multiplex PCR reads through CATT. The table includes 54,000 or so delta-chain clones, more than 15% detected once. No antigen has been assigned to these receptors. Sequenced material: Vdelta1+ gamma-delta thymocytes from the thymus. The sample's subset: FACS-sorted CD3+ TCRalphabeta- TCRVdelta1+ TCRVdelta2- thymocytes. Receptors were obtained from a boy under two years old who had congenital heart surgery.

This clone was picked up a small number of times. This chain joins TRDV1 and TRDJ1; D possibly corresponds to TRDD2 (5 bases). Per germline, CDR1 TSWWSYY and CDR2 QGS. This CDR3 region has 19 residues. The V end lost 7 bases, the J end lost 3 bases, and 30 bases lay between the germline ends. The CDR3 DNA reads TGTGCTCTTGTATACTCCAAGACCTACAAACAAACCTCAGCCGATAAACTCATCTTT. As protein: CALVYSKTYKQTSADKLIF.

This clone was counted a few times. The J gene is TRDJ1, the V gene TRDV1; 13 positions agree with TRDD3. The CDR3 covers 20 residues. The J segment lost 9 bases and the V segment lost 1 base, leaving 20 bases of the junction unmatched. Germline CDR1 TSWWSYY, CDR2 QGS. Here the CDR3 reads CALGEHTYNWGIRSGDELIF. The CDR3 region has the DNA TGTGCTCTTGGGGAACACACGTATAACTGGGGGATACGCTCCGGGGATGAACTCATCTTT.

This clone was picked up one time. The chain carries TRDV1 and TRDJ1; 8 positions match TRDD3. V lost 0 bases and J lost 4; bases outside the gene matches: 10. The V gene's germline CDR1 is TSWWSYY and CDR2 QGS. This CDR3 has 17 residues. Here the CDR3 reads CALGELGLGEPNDKLIF. Here the CDR3 DNA reads TGTGCTCTTGGGGAACTGGGTCTGGGGGAACCGAACGATAAACTCATCTTT.

The chain is built from TRDV1 and TRDJ1, with 9 bases matching TRDD2. Germline trimming cut 0 bases from V and 5 bases from J; bases unmatched to any gene: 19. Germline CDR1 reads TSWWSYY; CDR2 reads QGS. The CDR3 sequence is 20 residues long. The CDR3 bases are TGTGCTCTTGGGGAACTGGCAAACCTTCCTACTCTACTGGGGAGTGATAAACTCATCTTT. Encoded protein: CALGELANLPTLLGSDKLIF.

The J gene is TRDJ1, the V gene TRDV2; D might be TRDD3 (6 bases). Germline values: CDR1 GEAIGNYY, CDR2 EKD. The CDR3 length is 10 residues. Between the trimmed V and J ends, which lost 7 bases and 10 bases, there was a span of 12 bases. CDR3 DNA sequence: TGTGCCTGGGGGATCCTGGGACTCATCTTT. Translated, it gives CAWGILGLIF.

This clone has a handful of counts. The chain carries TRDV1 and TRDJ2; no clear D. V was shortened by 0 bases and J by 4 bases, with 12 bases between the two germline ends. The CDR3 length is 16 residues. Per the germline V gene, CDR1 is TSWWSYY and CDR2 is QGS. The CDR3 DNA follows: TGTGCTCTTGGGGAACTCACACGGCCCCAGACAGCACAACTCTTCTTT. Translated: CALGELTRPQTAQLFF.

This clone appeared a few times. This chain links TRDV1 with TRDJ1, with D tentatively TRDD3 (5 bases). This CDR3 region has 14 residues. Trimming pared 0 bases from V and 8 bases from J, leaving 13 bases between. Germline V lookup: CDR1 TSWWSYY, CDR2 QGS. The CDR3 spells CALGELGVRGKLIF. The CDR3 DNA reads TGTGCTCTTGGGGAACTTGGGGTGCGTGGGAAACTCATCTTT.

This clone occurred a few times. V is TRDV1 and J is TRDJ1; tentatively, D is TRDD3 (6 bases). Trimming stripped 0 bases from V and 10 bases from J, with 9 bases between. CDR1 and CDR2 from the germline V gene are TSWWSYY and QGS. The CDR3 loop spans 12 amino acids. CDR3 nucleotide sequence: TGTGCTCTTGGGGAACTGGCCTGGGGACTCATCTTT. Residues: CALGELAWGLIF.

This chain joins TRDV2 and TRDJ1; TRDD3 matches at 9 bases. Trimming took 2 bases from V and 3 from J; bases not matched to a gene: 9. Germline V gives CDR1 GEAIGNYY, CDR2 EKD. The CDR3 spans 16 residues. CDR3 protein: CACDILSGGCPDKLIF. The DNA for the CDR3 is TGTGCCTGTGACATTCTCTCTGGGGGATGCCCCGATAAACTCATCTTT.

The V call is TRDV1, the J call TRDJ1; 7 bases are shared with TRDD3. CDR3 length equals 14 residues. The trim removed 2 bases at V and 7 bases at J, leaving 7 bases unmatched. Germline-derived CDR1 and CDR2 are TSWWSYY and QGS. The CDR3 spells CALGEWGGDGKLIF. CDR3 coding DNA: TGTGCTCTTGGGGAATGGGGGGGGGATGGTAAACTCATCTTT.